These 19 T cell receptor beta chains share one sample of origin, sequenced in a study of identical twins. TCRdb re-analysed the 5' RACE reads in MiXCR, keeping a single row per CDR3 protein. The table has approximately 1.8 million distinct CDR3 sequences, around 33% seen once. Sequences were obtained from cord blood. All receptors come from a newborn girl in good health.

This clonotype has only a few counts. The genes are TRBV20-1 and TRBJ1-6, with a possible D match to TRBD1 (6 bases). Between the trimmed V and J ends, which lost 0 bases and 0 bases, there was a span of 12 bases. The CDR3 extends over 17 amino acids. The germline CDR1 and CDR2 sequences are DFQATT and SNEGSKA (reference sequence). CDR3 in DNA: TGCAGTGCTAGAGACCAAGGACAGAGCTCCTATAATTCACCCCTCCACTTT. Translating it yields CSARDQGQSSYNSPLHF.

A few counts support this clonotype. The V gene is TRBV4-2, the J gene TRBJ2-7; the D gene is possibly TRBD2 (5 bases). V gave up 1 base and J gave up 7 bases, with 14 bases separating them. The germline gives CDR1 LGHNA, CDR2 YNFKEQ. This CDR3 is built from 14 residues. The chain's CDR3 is CASSQAGLNNEQYF. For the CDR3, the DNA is TGTGCCAGCAGCCAAGCCGGACTCAACAATGAGCAGTACTTC.

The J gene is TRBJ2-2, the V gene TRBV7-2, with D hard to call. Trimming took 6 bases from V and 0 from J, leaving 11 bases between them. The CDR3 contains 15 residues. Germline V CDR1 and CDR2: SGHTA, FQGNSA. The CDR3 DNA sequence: TGTGCCAGCAGACTCGGTCTCTCGAACACCGGGGAGCTGTTTTTT. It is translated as CASRLGLSNTGELFF.

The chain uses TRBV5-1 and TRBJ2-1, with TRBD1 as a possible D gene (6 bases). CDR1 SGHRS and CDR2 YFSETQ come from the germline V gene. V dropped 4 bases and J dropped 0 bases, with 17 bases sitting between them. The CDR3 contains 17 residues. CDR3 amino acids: CASSPRDRSSSYNEQFF. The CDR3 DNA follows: TGCGCCAGCAGCCCCCGCGACAGGTCAAGCTCCTACAATGAGCAGTTCTTC.

CDR3 sequence (DNA): TGTGCCAGCGGTCACAGGGGCTCCTACAATGAGCAGTTCTTC. Protein sequence: CASGHRGSYNEQFF. The chain uses TRBV2 and TRBJ2-1; 7 bases agree with TRBD1. Trimming cost V 8 bases and J 0 bases; bases outside gene matches: 4. Germline loops: CDR1 SNHLY, CDR2 FYNNEI. This CDR3 has 14 amino acids. Full variable domain (outside the CDR3, taken from reference TRBV2 and TRBJ2-1): EPEVTQTPSHQVTQMGQEVILRCVPISNHLYFYWYRQILGQKVEFLVSFYNNEISEKSEIFDDQFSVERPDGSNFTLKIRSTKLEDSAMYFCASGHRGSYNEQFFGPGTRLTVL.

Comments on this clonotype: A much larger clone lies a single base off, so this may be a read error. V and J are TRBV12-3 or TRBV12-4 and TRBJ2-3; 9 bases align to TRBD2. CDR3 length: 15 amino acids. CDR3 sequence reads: CASRSSGKSTDTEYF. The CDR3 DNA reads TGTGCCAGCAGATCTAGCGGGAAAAGCACAGATACGGAGTATTTT.

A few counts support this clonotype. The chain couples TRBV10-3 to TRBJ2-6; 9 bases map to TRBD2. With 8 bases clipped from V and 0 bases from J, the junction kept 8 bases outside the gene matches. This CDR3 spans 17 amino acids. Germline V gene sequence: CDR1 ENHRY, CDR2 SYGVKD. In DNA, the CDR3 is TGTGCCATCGGTCTAGCGGGATCCGGCTCTGGGGCCAACGTCCTGACTTTC. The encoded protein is CAIGLAGSGSGANVLTF.

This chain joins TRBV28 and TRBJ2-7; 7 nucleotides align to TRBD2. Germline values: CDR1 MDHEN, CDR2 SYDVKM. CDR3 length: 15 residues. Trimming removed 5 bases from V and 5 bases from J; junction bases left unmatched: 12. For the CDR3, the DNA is TGTGCCAGCAGTCCTCCCAGGGACTACCGTAACGAGCAGTACTTC. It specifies CASSPPRDYRNEQYF.

This CDR3 is CASSLVGDRGGYTF. The CDR3 region has the DNA TGCGCCAGCAGCTTGGTAGGGGACAGGGGCGGCTACACCTTC. The chain uses TRBV5-1 and TRBJ1-2; TRBD1 agrees at 10 bases. The germline gives CDR1 SGHRS, CDR2 YFSETQ. The CDR3 sequence is 14 residues long. With V trimmed by 0 bases and J by 8 bases, 4 bases remained unmatched.

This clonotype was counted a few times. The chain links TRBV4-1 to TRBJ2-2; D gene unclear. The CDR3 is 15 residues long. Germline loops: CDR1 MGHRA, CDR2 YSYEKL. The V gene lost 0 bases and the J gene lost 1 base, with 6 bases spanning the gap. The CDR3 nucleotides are TGCGCCAGCAGCCAAGAGAGGCAGAACACCGGGGAGCTGTTTTTT. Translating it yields CASSQERQNTGELFF.

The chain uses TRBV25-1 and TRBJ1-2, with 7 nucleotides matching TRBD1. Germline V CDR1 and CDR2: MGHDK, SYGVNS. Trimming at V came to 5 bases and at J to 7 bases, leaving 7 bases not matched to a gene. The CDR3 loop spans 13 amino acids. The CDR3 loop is CASSTDRVSGYTF. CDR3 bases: TGTGCCAGCAGTACTGACAGGGTCAGTGGCTACACCTTC.

CDR3 in DNA: TGCAGTGCTAGAGAGCTAGCGGGCGTTGTATACGAGCAGTACTTC. It translates to CSARELAGVVYEQYF. The V call is TRBV20-1, the J call TRBJ2-7, with 8 nucleotides matching TRBD2. This CDR3 region has 15 residues. Per the germline V gene, CDR1 is DFQATT and CDR2 is SNEGSKA (reference sequence). J was trimmed by 4 bases and V by 0 bases; bases with no gene match: 8.

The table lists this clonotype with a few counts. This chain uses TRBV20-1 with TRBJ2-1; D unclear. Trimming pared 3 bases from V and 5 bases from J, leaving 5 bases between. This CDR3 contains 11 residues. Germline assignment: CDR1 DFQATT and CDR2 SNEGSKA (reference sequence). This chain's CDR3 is CSASADNEQFF. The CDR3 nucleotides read TGCAGTGCTAGCGCGGACAATGAGCAGTTCTTC.

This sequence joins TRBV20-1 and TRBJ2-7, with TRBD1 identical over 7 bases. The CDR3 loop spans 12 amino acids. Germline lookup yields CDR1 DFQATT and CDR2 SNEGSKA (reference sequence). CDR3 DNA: TGCAGGATTAGACAGGGCCCCTACGAGCAGTACTTC. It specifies CRIRQGPYEQYF.

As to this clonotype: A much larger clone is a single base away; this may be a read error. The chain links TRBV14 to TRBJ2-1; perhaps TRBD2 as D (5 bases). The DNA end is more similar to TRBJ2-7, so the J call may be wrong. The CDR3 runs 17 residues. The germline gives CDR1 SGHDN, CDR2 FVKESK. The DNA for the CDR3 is TGTGCCAGCAGCCCCCAACTAGTCCTAAGCTCCTACAATGAGCAGTACTTC. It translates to CASSPQLVLSSYNEQYF.

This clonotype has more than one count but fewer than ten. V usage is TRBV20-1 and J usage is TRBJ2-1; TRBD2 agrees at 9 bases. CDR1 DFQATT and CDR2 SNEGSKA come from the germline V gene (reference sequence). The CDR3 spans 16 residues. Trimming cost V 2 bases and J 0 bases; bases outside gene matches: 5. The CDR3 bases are TGCAGTGCTAGACAGCGGGGGGCTTACTCCTACAATGAGCAGTTCTTC. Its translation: CSARQRGAYSYNEQFF.

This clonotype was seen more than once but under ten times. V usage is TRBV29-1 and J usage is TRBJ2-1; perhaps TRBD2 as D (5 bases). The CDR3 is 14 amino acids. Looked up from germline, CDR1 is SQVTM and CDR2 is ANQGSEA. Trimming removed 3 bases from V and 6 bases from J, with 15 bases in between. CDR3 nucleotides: TGCAGCGTTGATAAGAGAGGAGGTAGCAATGAGCAGTTCTTC. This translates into CSVDKRGGSNEQFF.

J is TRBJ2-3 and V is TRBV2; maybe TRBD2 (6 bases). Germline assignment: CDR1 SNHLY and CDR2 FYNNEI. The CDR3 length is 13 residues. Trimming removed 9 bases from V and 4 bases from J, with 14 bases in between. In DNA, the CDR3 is TGTGCCAGGGGGGGTGTCCCCGCAGATACGCAGTATTTT. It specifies CARGGVPADTQYF.

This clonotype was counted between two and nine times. The CDR3 loop is CASPKGPPLAGGYTDTQYF. The CDR3, as DNA: TGTGCCAGCCCAAAAGGCCCCCCTCTAGCGGGAGGGTACACAGATACGCAGTATTTT. This chain connects TRBV28 to TRBJ2-3; TRBD2 aligns across 12 bases. This CDR3 is 19 amino acids long. The germline V gene has CDR1 MDHEN and CDR2 SYDVKM. V gave up 8 bases and J gave up 2 bases; unmatched junction bases: 17.